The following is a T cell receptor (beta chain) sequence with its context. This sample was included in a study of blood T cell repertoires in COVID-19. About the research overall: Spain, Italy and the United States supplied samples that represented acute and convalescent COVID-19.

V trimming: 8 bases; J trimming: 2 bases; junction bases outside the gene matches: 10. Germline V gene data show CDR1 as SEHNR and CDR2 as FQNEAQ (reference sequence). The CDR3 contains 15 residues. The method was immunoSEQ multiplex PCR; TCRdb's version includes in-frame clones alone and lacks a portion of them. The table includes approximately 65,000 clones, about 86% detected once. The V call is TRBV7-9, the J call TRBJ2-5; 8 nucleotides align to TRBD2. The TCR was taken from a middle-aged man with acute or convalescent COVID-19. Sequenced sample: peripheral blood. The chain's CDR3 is CASGGVRGAQETQYF. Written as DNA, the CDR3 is TGTGCCAGCGGAGGGGTGCGGGGGGCTCAAGAGACCCAGTACTTC.